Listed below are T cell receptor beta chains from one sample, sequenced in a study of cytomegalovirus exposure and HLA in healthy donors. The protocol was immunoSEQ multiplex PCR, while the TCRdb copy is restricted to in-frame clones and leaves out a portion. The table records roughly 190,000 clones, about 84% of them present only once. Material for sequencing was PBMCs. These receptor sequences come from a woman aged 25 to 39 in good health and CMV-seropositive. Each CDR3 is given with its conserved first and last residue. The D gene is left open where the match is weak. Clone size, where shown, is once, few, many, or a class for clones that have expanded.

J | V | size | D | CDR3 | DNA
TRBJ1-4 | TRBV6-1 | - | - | CASSANRDRRTNEKLFF | TGTGCCAGCAGTGCAAACAGGGATCGGCGAACTAATGAAAAACTGTTTTTT
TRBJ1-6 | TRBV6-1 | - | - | CASSDGPCPQSYNSPLHF | TGTGCCAGCAGTGATGGCCCATGCCCTCAGTCCTATAATTCACCCCTCCACTTT
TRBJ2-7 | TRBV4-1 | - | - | CASSQDRAGNEQYF | TGCGCCAGCAGCCAAGATCGGGCGGGGAACGAGCAGTACTTC
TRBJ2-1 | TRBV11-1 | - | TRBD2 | CASSVGLAESNEQFF | TGTGCCAGCAGCGTTGGACTAGCGGAGAGCAATGAGCAGTTCTTC
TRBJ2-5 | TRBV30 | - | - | CAWSVRETQYF | TGTGCCTGGAGTGTTCGGGAGACCCAGTACTTC
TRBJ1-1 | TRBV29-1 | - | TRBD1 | CSVEVGGQGTEAFF | TGCAGCGTTGAAGTAGGCGGACAGGGCACTGAAGCTTTCTTT
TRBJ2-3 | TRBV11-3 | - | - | CASRAFTDTQYF | TGTGCCAGCAGAGCCTTCACAGATACGCAGTATTTT
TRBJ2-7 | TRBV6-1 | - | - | CAISATGTYEQYF | TGTGCCATCTCGGCTACAGGGACCTACGAGCAGTACTTC
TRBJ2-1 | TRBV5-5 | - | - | CASSRSDSSYNEQFF | TGTGCCAGCAGCCGCAGCGACAGCTCCTACAATGAGCAGTTCTTC
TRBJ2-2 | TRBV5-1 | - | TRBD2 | CASTEWGRASTGELFF | TGCGCCAGTACGGAATGGGGGAGGGCGAGCACCGGGGAGCTGTTTTTT
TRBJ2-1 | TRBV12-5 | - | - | CASGIPQDREGYNEQFF | TGTGCTAGTGGTATCCCCCAGGACAGAGAAGGTTACAATGAGCAGTTCTTC
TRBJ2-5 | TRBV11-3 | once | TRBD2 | CASSLGLAELQETQYF | TGTGCCAGCAGCTTAGGACTAGCGGAGCTCCAAGAGACCCAGTACTTC
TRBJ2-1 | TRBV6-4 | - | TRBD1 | CASSVQATGRNEQFF | TGTGCCAGCAGTGTTCAGGCGACAGGGAGAAATGAGCAGTTCTTC
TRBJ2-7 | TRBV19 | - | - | CASSITGGGTYEQYF | TGTGCCAGTAGTATAACCGGCGGGGGCACCTACGAGCAGTACTTC
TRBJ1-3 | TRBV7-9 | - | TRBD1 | CASSRLQGAGNTIYF | TGTGCCAGCAGCCGCCTCCAGGGGGCCGGAAACACCATATATTTT
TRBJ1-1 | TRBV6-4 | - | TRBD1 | CASSALPGQMNTEAFF | TGTGCCAGCAGTGCCTTACCGGGACAGATGAACACTGAAGCTTTCTTT
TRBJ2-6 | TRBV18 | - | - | CASSPPGLYFSGANVLTF | TGTGCCAGCTCACCACCGGGACTTTACTTCTCTGGGGCCAACGTCCTGACTTTC
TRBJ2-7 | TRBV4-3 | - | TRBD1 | CASSPRATGESEQYF | TGCGCCAGCAGCCCGAGGGCGACAGGGGAGTCCGAGCAGTACTTC
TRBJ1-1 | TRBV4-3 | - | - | CASSQDLWLPGAFF | TGCGCCAGCAGCCAAGATTTGTGGCTCCCGGGGGCTTTCTTT
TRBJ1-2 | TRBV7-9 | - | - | CASSSAEPNYGYTF | TGTGCCAGCAGCTCGGCGGAGCCCAACTATGGCTACACCTTC
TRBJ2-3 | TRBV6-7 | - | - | CASSYPRGGVQYF | TGTGCCAGCAGTTACCCGAGGGGGGGAGTGCAATATTTT
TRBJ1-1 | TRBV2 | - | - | CASSTSPHQHTEAFF | TGTGCCAGCAGCACATCCCCCCACCAACACACTGAAGCTTTCTTT
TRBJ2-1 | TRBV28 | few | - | CASSLSGRYNEQFF | TGTGCCAGCAGTTTGTCAGGGAGGTACAATGAGCAGTTCTTC
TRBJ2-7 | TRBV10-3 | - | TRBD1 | CAISESGQDYEQYF | TGTGCCATCAGTGAGTCGGGACAGGACTACGAGCAGTACTTC
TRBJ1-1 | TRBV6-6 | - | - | CASSYSRTEMNTEAFF | TGTGCCAGCAGTTACTCGAGGACAGAAATGAACACTGAAGCTTTCTTT
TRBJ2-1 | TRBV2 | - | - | CASSGQGWEQFF | TGTGCCAGCAGTGGGCAGGGGTGGGAGCAGTTCTTC
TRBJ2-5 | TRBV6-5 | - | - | CASRSTGTQYF | TGTGCCAGCAGATCTACAGGGACCCAGTACTTC
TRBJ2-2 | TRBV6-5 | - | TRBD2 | CASRTLAGNTGELFF | TGTGCCAGCCGAACCCTAGCGGGAAACACCGGGGAGCTGTTTTTT
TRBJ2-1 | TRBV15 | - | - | CATSRDKRGNEQFF | TGTGCCACCAGCAGAGATAAAAGGGGAAATGAGCAGTTCTTC
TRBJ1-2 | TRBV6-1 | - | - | CAGGTGYTF | TGTGCCGGAGGGACTGGCTACACCTTC
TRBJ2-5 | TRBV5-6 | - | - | CASSAPTIAAEETQYF | TGTGCCAGCAGCGCCCCTACGATAGCGGCCGAAGAGACCCAGTACTTC
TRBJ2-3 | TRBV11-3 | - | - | CASSSRGFADTQYF | TGTGCCAGCAGCTCCAGGGGTTTTGCAGATACGCAGTATTTT
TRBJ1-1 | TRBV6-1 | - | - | CASNRTPRTEAFF | TGTGCCAGCAACCGGACACCCAGGACTGAAGCTTTCTTT
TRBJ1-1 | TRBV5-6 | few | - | CASSLREGTEAFF | TGTGCCAGCAGCCTAAGGGAGGGCACTGAAGCTTTCTTT
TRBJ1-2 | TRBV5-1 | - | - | CASSLLQDYGYTF | TGCGCCAGCAGCTTGCTGCAGGACTATGGCTACACCTTC
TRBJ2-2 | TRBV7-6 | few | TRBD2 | CASSPTSGGTNTGELFF | TGTGCCAGCAGCCCGACTAGCGGGGGTACGAACACCGGGGAGCTGTTTTTT
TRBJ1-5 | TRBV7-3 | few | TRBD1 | CASSLGQGHSNQPQHF | TGTGCCAGCAGCTTGGGACAGGGGCACTCCAATCAGCCCCAGCATTTT
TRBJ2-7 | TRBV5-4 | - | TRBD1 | CASSLAGQGTLYEQYF | TGTGCCAGCAGCCTGGCCGGACAGGGAACACTCTACGAGCAGTACTTC
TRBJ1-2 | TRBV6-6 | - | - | CASSLGDGYTF | TGTGCCAGCAGTTTAGGGGATGGCTACACCTTC
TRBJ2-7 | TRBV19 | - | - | CASSIVLAAHYEQYF | TGTGCCAGTAGTATAGTATTAGCGGCGCACTACGAGCAGTACTTC
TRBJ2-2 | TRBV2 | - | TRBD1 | CASSEPQGAGPGELFF | TGTGCCAGCAGCGAACCTCAGGGGGCCGGCCCCGGGGAGCTGTTTTTT
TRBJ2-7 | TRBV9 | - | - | CASSVARGTGSYEQYF | TGTGCCAGCAGCGTAGCCCGGGGGACCGGCTCCTACGAGCAGTACTTC
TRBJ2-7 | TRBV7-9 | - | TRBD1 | CASSPGQRVYEQYF | TGTGCCAGCAGCCCGGGACAGAGGGTCTACGAGCAGTACTTC
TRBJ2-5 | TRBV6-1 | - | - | CASSEVGGGETQYF | TGTGCCAGCAGTGAAGTAGGAGGAGGGGAGACCCAGTACTTC
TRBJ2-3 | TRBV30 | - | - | CAWTLGVGTDTQYF | TGTGCCTGGACCCTCGGGGTTGGTACAGATACGCAGTATTTT
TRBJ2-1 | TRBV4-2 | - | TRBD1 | CASSREGQGGEDEQFF | TGTGCCAGCAGCCGAGAGGGACAGGGGGGTGAAGATGAGCAGTTCTTC
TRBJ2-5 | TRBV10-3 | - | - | CAISESYQDSSETQYF | TGTGCCATCAGTGAGTCGTACCAGGACAGCTCAGAGACCCAGTACTTC
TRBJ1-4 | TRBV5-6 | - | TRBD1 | CASSLAGTGGFLEKLFF | TGTGCCAGCAGCTTGGCAGGGACAGGGGGCTTTCTTGAAAAACTGTTTTTT
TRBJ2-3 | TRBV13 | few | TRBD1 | CASSLAGGHTDTQYF | TGTGCCAGCAGCTTAGCAGGGGGCCACACAGATACGCAGTATTTT
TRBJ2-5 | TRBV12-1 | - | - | CASSSCGGGSQETQYF | TGTGCCAGCAGCTCCTGCGGGGGGGGGTCCCAAGAAACCCAGTACTTC